These T cell receptor beta chains were read from a single sample in a study of T cell changes during pregnancy in multiple sclerosis. Repertoires were generated with immunoSEQ multiplex PCR, while TCRdb's copy carries only in-frame clones and drops some. The sample lists 70,000 to 95,000 clones, 93% occurring once. This material consisted of peripheral blood, taken in the second trimester of pregnancy. All receptors come from a female donor in good health, enrolled as a control in a pregnancy study. Each CDR3 is given with its conserved first and last residue. A D gene is named only where the DNA matches it firmly. Size values are once, few and many counts, or a class for expanded clones, and some rows have none.

TRBJ1-2 once . TRBV5-1 TGCGCCAGCAGCCCCCTAAGGTCCCAGGTTACCTATGGCTACACCTTC CASSPLRSQVTYGYTF
TRBJ2-5 . . TRBV5-4 TGTGCCAGCAGCTTGAGCGGTTTCGGGACCCAGTACTTC CASSLSGFGTQYF
TRBJ1-2 . . TRBV10-3 TGTGCCATCAGACGTTCGGACAACGATGGCTACACCTTC CAIRRSDNDGYTF
TRBJ1-2 . . TRBV30 TGTGCCTGGAGTGATATGGCAGGGAAGGGCTACACCTTC CAWSDMAGKGYTF
TRBJ2-2 . . TRBV9 TGTGCCAGCAGCCCACCGGGCCAACTTGTTCGTGCGGGCCACCACGGGGAGCTGTTTTTT CASSPPGQLVRAGHHGELFF
TRBJ1-1 few . TRBV12-5 TGTGCTAGTGGTCCGGGGTCGTACACTGAAGCTTTCTTT CASGPGSYTEAFF
TRBJ2-7 . TRBD1 TRBV18 TGTGCCAGCTCACCGATGAGGGGGCCCGGCTACGAGCAGTACTTC CASSPMRGPGYEQYF
TRBJ2-1 . . TRBV6-4 TGTGCCAGCAGGCAGGACAGTGGACCCCTGGGTGAGCAGTTCTTC CASRQDSGPLGEQFF
TRBJ1-2 . . TRBV9 TGTGCCAGCAGCGCCGAGCCTAACTATGGCTACACCTTC CASSAEPNYGYTF
TRBJ1-5 . . TRBV5-8 TGTGCCAGCAGCTTGGGACATACAAATCAGCCCCAGCATTTT CASSLGHTNQPQHF
TRBJ1-1 few . TRBV18 TGTGCCAGCTCACAGGGGGAAGACACTGAAGCTTTCTTT CASSQGEDTEAFF
TRBJ1-4 . . TRBV2 TGTGCCAGCAGCTGGCGACAGGCAACTAATGAAAAACTGTTTTTT CASSWRQATNEKLFF
TRBJ2-7 . TRBD1 TRBV7-8 TGTGCCAGCAGCTTAATTGGACAGGCGGGCGAGCAGTACTTC CASSLIGQAGEQYF
TRBJ1-1 . TRBD1 TRBV7-2 TGTGCCAGCAGCTCTCCGGGACAGGGGGACACTGAAGCTTTCTTT CASSSPGQGDTEAFF
TRBJ1-1 . . TRBV5-1 TGCGCCAGCAGCTTGGCGTGGGCCACTGAAGCTTTCTTT CASSLAWATEAFF
TRBJ1-2 . . TRBV15 TGTGCCACCAGCCCGACGAGGAACTATGGCTACACCTTC CATSPTRNYGYTF
TRBJ2-7 few . TRBV5-4 TGTGCCAGCAGCTTTCCTAGAGGCTACGAGCAGTACTTC CASSFPRGYEQYF
TRBJ2-2 . . TRBV9 TGTGCCGGGGGATCCGGGACAAATAAGGACGGGGAGCTGTTTTTT CAGGSGTNKDGELFF
TRBJ1-2 . . TRBV7-3 TGTGCCAGCAGCCCGGACAGTTCATATGGCTACACCTTC CASSPDSSYGYTF
TRBJ2-3 . TRBD2 TRBV27 TGTGCCAGCATGGCTAGCGGGGGTACAGATACGCAGTATTTT CASMASGGTDTQYF
TRBJ1-1 . . TRBV6-5 TGTGCCAGCAGTACTACCCAGGGGATCACTGAAGCTTTCTTT CASSTTQGITEAFF
TRBJ2-1 . . TRBV4-3 TGCGCCAGCAGCCACCTCCTAGACTCTCGCCCAAGGAATGAGCAGTTCTTC CASSHLLDSRPRNEQFF
TRBJ2-2 . TRBD1 TRBV9 TGTGCCAGCAGCGTAGGACAGGGGATCACCGGGGAGCTGTTTTTT CASSVGQGITGELFF
TRBJ1-4 . . TRBV4-3 TGCGCCAGCAGCCGCCTGACCGGGTTAGAACACCAGCTTAATGAAAAACTGTTTTTT CASSRLTGLEHQLNEKLFF
TRBJ2-2 once . TRBV5-1 TGCGCCAGCAGCTTCGGGGGAAAGGGGAACACCGGGGAGCTGTTTTTT CASSFGGKGNTGELFF
TRBJ1-1 . TRBD1 TRBV5-1 TGCGCCAGCAGCCCCAGACAGGGCCAAGGCACTGAAGCTTTCTTT CASSPRQGQGTEAFF
TRBJ1-5 . . TRBV4-2 TGTGCCAGCAGCCAAGATGGGAAACTAGCAAGCAATCAGCCCCAGCATTTT CASSQDGKLASNQPQHF
TRBJ1-4 few . TRBV2 TGTGCCAGCAGTGAGGGGGCCCTACGGGGTAATGAAAAACTGTTTTTT CASSEGALRGNEKLFF
TRBJ1-5 . . TRBV5-1 TGCGCCAGCAGCCCCGGGTCCATCAATCAGCCCCAGCATTTT CASSPGSINQPQHF
TRBJ1-1 . . TRBV27 TGTGCCAGCAGTTTGTCTCCGGGACTCCTTACAAACACTGAAGCTTTCTTT CASSLSPGLLTNTEAFF
TRBJ2-3 . TRBD2 TRBV30 TGTGCCTGGAGTGTAGGACTAGCGGGGAGCACAGATACGCAGTATTTT CAWSVGLAGSTDTQYF
TRBJ2-1 . TRBD2 TRBV5-1 TGCGCCAGCAGCATCGGGACTAGATACAATGAGCAGTTCTTC CASSIGTRYNEQFF
TRBJ2-4 . TRBD1 TRBV7-2 TGTGCCAGCAGCTCCCGAGGGGGCCTAGGCAACATTCAGTACTTC CASSSRGGLGNIQYF
TRBJ1-2 . . TRBV5-6 TGTGCCAGCAGCTTGGAGGCGGCAGTTAGTTATGGCTACACCTTC CASSLEAAVSYGYTF
TRBJ2-2 . TRBD1 TRBV29-1 TGCAGCGTTGAAGGGGGACAGGGGGAGGTCGGGGAGCTGTTTTTT CSVEGGQGEVGELFF
TRBJ1-2 . . TRBV7-2 TGTGCCAGCAGCTCCAACACAGGGAGCGGCTACACCTTC CASSSNTGSGYTF
TRBJ1-6 . . TRBV10-3 TGTGCCATCAGGGGACCGGGACATCAAAATTCACCCCTCCACTTT CAIRGPGHQNSPLHF
TRBJ1-1 once TRBD1 TRBV6-5 TGTGCCACCCAGAGGGGGCGGTCGGGGACTGAAGCTTTCTTT CATQRGRSGTEAFF
TRBJ2-2 . TRBD1 TRBV7-9 TGTGCCAGCAGCTTGGGACAGAGGTCCGGGGAGCTGTTTTTT CASSLGQRSGELFF
TRBJ1-5 . . TRBV7-8 TGTGCCAGCAGCTACAATTTGGTCGGCGGGAGCAATCAGCCCCAGCATTTT CASSYNLVGGSNQPQHF
TRBJ1-1 . . TRBV19 TGTGCCAGCTCGAGGCGGAACACTGAAGCTTTCTTT CASSRRNTEAFF
TRBJ2-3 . . TRBV9 TGTGCCAGCAGCGCCGGGTCTACAGATACGCAGTATTTT CASSAGSTDTQYF
TRBJ1-2 . TRBD1 TRBV2 TGTGCCAGCAGTGGGACAGGGAACTATGGCTACACCTTC CASSGTGNYGYTF
TRBJ1-5 . TRBD1 TRBV18 TGTGCCAGCTCACCACCGACAGGGAAGGGCAATCAGCCCCAGCATTTT CASSPPTGKGNQPQHF